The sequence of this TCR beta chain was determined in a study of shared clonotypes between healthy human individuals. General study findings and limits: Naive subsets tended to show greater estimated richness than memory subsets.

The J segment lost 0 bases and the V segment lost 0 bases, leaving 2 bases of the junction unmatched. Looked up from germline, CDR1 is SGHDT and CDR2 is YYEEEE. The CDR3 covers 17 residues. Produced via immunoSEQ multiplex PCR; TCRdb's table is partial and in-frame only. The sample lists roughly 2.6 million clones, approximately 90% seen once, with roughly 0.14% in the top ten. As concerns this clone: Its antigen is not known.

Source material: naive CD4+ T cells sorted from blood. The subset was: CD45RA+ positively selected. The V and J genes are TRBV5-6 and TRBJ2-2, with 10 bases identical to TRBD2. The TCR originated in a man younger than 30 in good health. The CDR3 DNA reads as TGTGCCAGCAGCTTGGCAGGACTAGCGGCGAACACCGGGGAGCTGTTTTTT. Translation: CASSLAGLAANTGELFF. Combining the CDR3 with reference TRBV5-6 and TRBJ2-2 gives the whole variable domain DAGVTQSPTHLIKTRGQQVTLRCSPKSGHDTVSWYQQALGQGPQFIFQYYEEEERQRGNFPDRFSGHQFPNYSSELNVNALLLGDSALYLCASSLAGLAANTGELFFGEGSRLTVL.